This T cell receptor (beta chain) appears in the sequencing data of a study of T cell repertoires in cytomegalovirus infection. This clonotype was observed a handful of times. The target antigen is unknown. TCRdb reanalysed the reads using MiXCR and keeps one entry per CDR3 protein. The sample lists hundreds of thousands of distinct CDR3 sequences; 20% to 30% were seen once. The study, taken as a whole, reports: Cumulated frequencies of public TCR beta families served to identify carriers of CMV plus the relevant HLA.

Trimming stripped 1 base from V and 13 bases from J, with 14 bases between. Germline V gives CDR1 SGHRS, CDR2 YFSETQ. The CDR3 covers 12 residues. This chain links TRBV5-1 with TRBJ1-1; D is perhaps TRBD1 (5 bases). The receptor was derived from a human donor in good health (CMV status not recorded). Some clones in this sample may be carry-over from other donors' samples. The sequencing input was CD8+ T cells from PBMCs. This chain's CDR3 is CASSLNQGEDFF. In DNA form, the CDR3 reads TGCGCCAGCAGCTTGAACCAGGGAGAGGATTTCTTT.